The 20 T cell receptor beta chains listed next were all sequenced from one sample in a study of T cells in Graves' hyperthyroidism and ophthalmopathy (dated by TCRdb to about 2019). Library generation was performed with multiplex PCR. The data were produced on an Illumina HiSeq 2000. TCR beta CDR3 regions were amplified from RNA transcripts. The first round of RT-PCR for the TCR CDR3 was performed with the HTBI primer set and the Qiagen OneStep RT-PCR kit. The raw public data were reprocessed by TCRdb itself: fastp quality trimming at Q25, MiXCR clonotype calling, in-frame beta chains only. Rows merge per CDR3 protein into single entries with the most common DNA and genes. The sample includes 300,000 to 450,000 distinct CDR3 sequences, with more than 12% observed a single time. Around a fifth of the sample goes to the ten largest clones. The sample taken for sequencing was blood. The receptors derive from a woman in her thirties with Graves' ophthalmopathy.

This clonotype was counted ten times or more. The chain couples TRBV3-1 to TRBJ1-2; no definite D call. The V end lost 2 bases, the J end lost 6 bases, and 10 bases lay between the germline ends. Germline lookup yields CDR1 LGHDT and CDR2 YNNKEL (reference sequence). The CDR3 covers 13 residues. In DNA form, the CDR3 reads TGTGCCAGCAGCCAATTTCGGTGGGATGGCTACACCTTC. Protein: CASSQFRWDGYTF.

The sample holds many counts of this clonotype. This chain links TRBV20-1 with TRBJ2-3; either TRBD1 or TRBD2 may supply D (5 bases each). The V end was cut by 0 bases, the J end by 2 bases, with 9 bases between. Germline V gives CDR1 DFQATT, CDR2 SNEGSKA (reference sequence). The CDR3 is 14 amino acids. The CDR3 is CSARETGPTDTQYF. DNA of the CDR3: TGCAGTGCTAGAGAGACGGGACCCACAGATACGCAGTATTTT.

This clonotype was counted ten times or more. The CDR3 bases are TGTGCCAGCAGCCTCAAGGGGGGCTACACCTTC. Translated, it gives CASSLKGGYTF. V gene TRBV5-8 combines with J gene TRBJ1-2; tentative D call: TRBD1 (5 bases). Germline V gives CDR1 SGHTS, CDR2 YDEGEE. The CDR3 has 11 amino acids. Trimming shortened V by 4 bases and J by 8 bases, and 9 bases separated the two germline ends.

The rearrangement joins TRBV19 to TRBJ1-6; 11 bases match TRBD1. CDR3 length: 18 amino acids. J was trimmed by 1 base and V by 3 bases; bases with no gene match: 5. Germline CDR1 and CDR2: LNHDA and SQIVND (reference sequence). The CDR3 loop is CASSMGQGEISYNSPLHF. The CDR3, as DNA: TGTGCCAGTAGTATGGGACAGGGGGAAATTTCCTATAATTCACCCCTCCACTTT. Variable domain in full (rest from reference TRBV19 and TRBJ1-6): DGGITQSPKYLFRKEGQNVTLSCEQNLNHDAMYWYRQDPGQGLRLIYYSQIVNDFQKGDIAEGYSVSREKKESFPLTVTSAQKNPTAFYLCASSMGQGEISYNSPLHFGNGTRLTVT.

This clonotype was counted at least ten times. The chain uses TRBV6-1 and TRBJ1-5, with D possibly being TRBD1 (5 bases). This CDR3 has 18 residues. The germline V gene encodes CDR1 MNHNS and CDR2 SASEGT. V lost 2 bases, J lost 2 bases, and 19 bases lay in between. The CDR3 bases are TGTGCCAGCAGTGAATTGTCCGTTTGGGGCCATGGCAATCAGCCCCAGCATTTT. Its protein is CASSELSVWGHGNQPQHF.

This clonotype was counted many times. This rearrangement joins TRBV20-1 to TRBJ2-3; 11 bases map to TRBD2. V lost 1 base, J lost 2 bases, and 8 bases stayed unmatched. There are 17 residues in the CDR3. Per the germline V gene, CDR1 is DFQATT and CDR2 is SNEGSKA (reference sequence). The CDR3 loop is CSARASTSGAHTDTQYF. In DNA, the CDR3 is TGCAGTGCTAGAGCCTCGACTAGCGGGGCACACACAGATACGCAGTATTTT.

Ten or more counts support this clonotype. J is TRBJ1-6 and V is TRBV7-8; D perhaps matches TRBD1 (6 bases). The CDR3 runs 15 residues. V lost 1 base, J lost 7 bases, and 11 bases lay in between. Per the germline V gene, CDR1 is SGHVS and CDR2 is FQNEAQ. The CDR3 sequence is CASSLETGENSPLHF. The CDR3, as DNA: TGTGCCAGCAGCTTAGAGACAGGAGAAAATTCACCCCTCCACTTT.

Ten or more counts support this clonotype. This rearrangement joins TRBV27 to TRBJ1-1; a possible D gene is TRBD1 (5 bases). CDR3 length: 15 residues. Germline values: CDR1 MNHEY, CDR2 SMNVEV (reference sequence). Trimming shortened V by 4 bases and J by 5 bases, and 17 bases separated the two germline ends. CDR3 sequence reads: CASSSTRERRTEAFF. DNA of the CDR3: TGTGCCAGCAGTTCAACCAGGGAGAGGAGGACTGAAGCTTTCTTT.

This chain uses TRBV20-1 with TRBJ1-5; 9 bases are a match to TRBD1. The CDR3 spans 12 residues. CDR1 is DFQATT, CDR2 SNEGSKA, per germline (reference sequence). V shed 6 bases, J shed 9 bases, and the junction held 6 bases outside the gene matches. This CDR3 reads CSAGQGLRPQHF. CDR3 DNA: TGCAGTGCCGGACAGGGGCTCCGGCCCCAGCATTTT.

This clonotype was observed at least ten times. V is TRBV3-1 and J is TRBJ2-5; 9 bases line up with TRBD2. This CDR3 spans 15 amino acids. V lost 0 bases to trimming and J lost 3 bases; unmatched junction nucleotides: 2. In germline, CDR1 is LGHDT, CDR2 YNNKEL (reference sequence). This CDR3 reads CASSQDPSGKETQYF. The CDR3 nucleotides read TGTGCCAGCAGCCAAGATCCTAGCGGGAAAGAGACCCAGTACTTC.

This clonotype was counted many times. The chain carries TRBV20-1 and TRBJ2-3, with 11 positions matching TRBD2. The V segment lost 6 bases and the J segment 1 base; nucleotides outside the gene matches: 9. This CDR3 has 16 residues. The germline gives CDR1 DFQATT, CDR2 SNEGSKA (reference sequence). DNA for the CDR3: TGCAGTGCGCCTAGCCCGACTAGCGGGGGCACAGATACGCAGTATTTT. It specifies CSAPSPTSGGTDTQYF.

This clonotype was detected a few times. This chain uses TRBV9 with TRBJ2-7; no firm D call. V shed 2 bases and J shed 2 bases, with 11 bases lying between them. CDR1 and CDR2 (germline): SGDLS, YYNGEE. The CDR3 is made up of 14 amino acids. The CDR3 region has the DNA TGTGCCAGCAGCGTCTGGGCAGAACCCTACGAGCAGTACTTC. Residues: CASSVWAEPYEQYF.

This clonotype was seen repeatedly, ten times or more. The CDR3 loop is CASGLAGGHNEQFF. Here the CDR3 DNA reads TGTGCCAGCGGACTGGCGGGGGGGCACAATGAGCAGTTCTTC. The rearrangement links TRBV28 to TRBJ2-1; 9 bases align to TRBD2. Germline values: CDR1 MDHEN, CDR2 SYDVKM. V gave up 8 bases and J gave up 5 bases; unmatched junction bases: 7. The CDR3 length is 14 residues.

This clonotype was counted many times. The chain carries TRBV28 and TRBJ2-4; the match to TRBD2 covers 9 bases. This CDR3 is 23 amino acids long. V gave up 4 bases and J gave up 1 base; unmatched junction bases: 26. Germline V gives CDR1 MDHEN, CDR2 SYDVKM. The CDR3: CASSSYPGRDLRGGHGAKNIQYF. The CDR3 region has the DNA TGTGCCAGCAGTTCTTACCCGGGCCGGGATTTGCGGGGGGGCCATGGGGCCAAAAACATTCAGTACTTC.

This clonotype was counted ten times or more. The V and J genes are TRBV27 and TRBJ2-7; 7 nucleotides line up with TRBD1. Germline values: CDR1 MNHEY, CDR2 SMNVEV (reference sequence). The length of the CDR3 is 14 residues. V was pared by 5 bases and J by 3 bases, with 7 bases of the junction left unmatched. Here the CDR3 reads CASSRGQFNYEQYF. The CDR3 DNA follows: TGTGCCAGCAGTAGGGGACAGTTCAACTACGAGCAGTACTTC.

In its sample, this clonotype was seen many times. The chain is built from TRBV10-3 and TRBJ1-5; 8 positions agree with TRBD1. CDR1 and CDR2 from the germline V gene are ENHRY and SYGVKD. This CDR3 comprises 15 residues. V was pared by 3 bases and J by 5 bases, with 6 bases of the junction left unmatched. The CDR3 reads CAISERTGNDQPQHF. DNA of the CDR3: TGTGCCATCAGTGAACGGACAGGGAACGATCAGCCCCAGCATTTT.

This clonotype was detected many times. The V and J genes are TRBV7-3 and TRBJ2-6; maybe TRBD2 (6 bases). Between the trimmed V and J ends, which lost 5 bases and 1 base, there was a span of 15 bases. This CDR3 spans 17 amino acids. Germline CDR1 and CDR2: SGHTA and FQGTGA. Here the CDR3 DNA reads TGTGCCAGCAGCCACGACGCTGCGGGATCTGGGGCCAACGTCCTGACTTTC. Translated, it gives CASSHDAAGSGANVLTF.

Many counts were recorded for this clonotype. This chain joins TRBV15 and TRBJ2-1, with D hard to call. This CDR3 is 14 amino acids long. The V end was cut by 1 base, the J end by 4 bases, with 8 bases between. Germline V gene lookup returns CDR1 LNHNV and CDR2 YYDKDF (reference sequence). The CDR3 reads CATSRVGSYNEQFF. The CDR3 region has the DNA TGTGCCACCAGCAGAGTAGGGTCTTACAATGAGCAGTTCTTC. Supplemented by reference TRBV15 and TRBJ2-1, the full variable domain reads DAMVIQNPRYQVTQFGKPVTLSCSQTLNHNVMYWYQQKSSQAPKLLFHYYDKDFNNEADTPDNFQSRRPNTSFCFLDIRSPGLGDTAMYLCATSRVGSYNEQFFGPGTRLTVL.

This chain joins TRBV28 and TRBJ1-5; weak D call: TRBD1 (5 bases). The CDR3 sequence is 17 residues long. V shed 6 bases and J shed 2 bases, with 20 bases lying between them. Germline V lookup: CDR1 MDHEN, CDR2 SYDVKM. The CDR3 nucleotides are TGTGCCAGCAGCTCTAATTGGGGGGGGTCACGCAATCAGCCCCAGCATTTT. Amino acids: CASSSNWGGSRNQPQHF.

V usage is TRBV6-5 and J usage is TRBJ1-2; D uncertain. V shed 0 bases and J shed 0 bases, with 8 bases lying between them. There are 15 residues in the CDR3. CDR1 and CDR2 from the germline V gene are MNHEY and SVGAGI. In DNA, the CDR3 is TGTGCCAGCAGTTACTCCGCTACACCTAACTATGGCTACACCTTC. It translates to CASSYSATPNYGYTF.